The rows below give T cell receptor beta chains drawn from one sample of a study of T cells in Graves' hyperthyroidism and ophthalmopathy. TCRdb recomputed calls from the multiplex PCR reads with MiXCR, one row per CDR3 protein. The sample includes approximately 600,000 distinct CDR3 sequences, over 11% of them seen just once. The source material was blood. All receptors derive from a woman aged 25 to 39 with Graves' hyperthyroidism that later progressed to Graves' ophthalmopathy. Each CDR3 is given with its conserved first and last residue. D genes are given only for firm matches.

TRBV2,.,CASTVSEETQYF
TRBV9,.,CASSEKSDAPLHF
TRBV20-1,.,CSATRGPTENEQFF
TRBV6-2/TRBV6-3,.,CASMGRGNSEVNGYTF
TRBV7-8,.,CASSQGEAETQYF
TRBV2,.,CASSEGPPGQKGGTEAFF
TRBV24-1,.,CATSDSRFEKTQYF
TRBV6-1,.,CASSAQLGKGDTQYF
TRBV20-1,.,CSAPFEGASYGYTF
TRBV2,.,CASSGRGAPNYGYTF
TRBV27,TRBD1,CASSLTGQGANEAFF
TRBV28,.,CASTFRTATPRETQYF
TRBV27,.,CASSFWGRETQYF
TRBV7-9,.,CASSPTGLSSYNEQFF